This record looks at one T cell receptor beta chain sequence and its context. Its antigen is not identified. Clones were sequenced by immunoSEQ multiplex PCR, and TCRdb holds only the in-frame ones, with some missing. In the table there are about 100,000 clones, approximately 90% of which are singletons. The sample is drawn from a study of OX40 agonist ivuxolimab in advanced cancers. This CDR3 region has 15 residues. The germline gives CDR1 MGHRA, CDR2 YSYEKL. Trimming stripped 5 bases from V and 4 bases from J, with 17 bases between. Blood got drawn at baseline, again on cycle 4 day 1, and then on cycle 7 day 1. The study, taken as a whole, reports: Certain nonresponders likewise exhibited a low normalized T-cell clonal expansion.

Sample: CD4+ or CD8+ T cells sorted from blood, taken in a trial of the OX40 agonist ivuxolimab. The source is an adult with an advanced solid tumor such as melanoma, head and neck, liver or kidney cancer. The chain is built from TRBV4-1 and TRBJ1-2; tentative D call: TRBD1 (5 bases). DNA of the CDR3: TGCGCCAGCAGCGCCATCGTCAGGGACCTCTATGGCTACACCTTC. This translates into CASSAIVRDLYGYTF.